This T cell receptor (beta chain) derives from a study of graft-versus-host responses after intestinal transplantation. Looking at the study overall: Anti-thymocyte globulin served as induction for all recipients, who then took tacrolimus and steroids for about three years. Study-level results: Recipient bone marrow held GvH clones, some seen earlier in ileum or blood. When patients had graft-donor T cell macrochimerism, their allografts held high graft-versus-host to host-versus-graft clonal ratios.

As to this clone: Antigen: not known.

Lymphocytes (intraepithelial and lamina propria) were released by processing the graft tissue. CDR3 length: 15 residues. Looked up from germline, CDR1 is GTSNPN and CDR2 is SVGIG (reference sequence). Trimming took off 6 bases at V and 1 base at J, with 18 bases between the two ends. The repertoire was sequenced with immunoSEQ multiplex PCR; TCRdb's copy has only in-frame clones and lacks some. The table records about 15,000 clones, around 63% of them present only once. V is TRBV30 and J is TRBJ2-5; weak D call: TRBD2 (6 bases). The input for sequencing was ileum tissue, taken 524 days after transplant. The source is a human patient who received an intestinal transplant, so some T cells may come from the graft donor. CDR3 amino acids: CACLLFGTGQETQYF. In DNA, the CDR3 is TGTGCCTGCCTCTTATTCGGGACTGGCCAAGAGACCCAGTACTTC. The full variable domain, rest sourced from reference TRBV30 and TRBJ2-5, is SQTIHQWPATLVQPVGSPLSLECTVEGTSNPNLYWYRQAAGRGLQLLFYSVGIGQISSEVPQNLSASRPQDRQFILSSKKLLLSDSGFYLCACLLFGTGQETQYFGPGTRLLVL.